This T cell receptor beta chain stems from a study of beta chain features in type 1 diabetes. Overall study: Cells sorted and examined across all samples totaled roughly 100,000,000. Notes on the study in general: A cDNA-based sequencing approach could over-represent cells with high TCR expression. The naive, central memory and Treg TCRB repertoires of patients appeared to be more similar to one another than those of healthy donors. For Type 1 diabetes patients, all four CD4+ subsets carried TCRB CDR3s that were moderately but significantly shorter. VDJ junctions sequenced from type 1 diabetes patients showed fewer insertions and more deletions.

All of the isolated RNA was reverse transcribed, so expressed TCRB transcripts were sequenced. TCRdb keeps only in-frame clones here, not all; method: immunoSEQ multiplex PCR. Of some 370,000 clones in the sample, 8.5% to 10% were seen once. Ten or more counts support this clone. Its antigen is unknown. Germline values: CDR1 MDHEN, CDR2 SYDVKM. Trimming removed 5 bases from V and 5 bases from J, with 12 bases in between. This CDR3 has 13 amino acids. This chain joins TRBV28 and TRBJ2-5; D uncertain. The material sequenced was central memory CD4+ T cells from blood. The receptor's source is a man younger than 45 with type 1 diabetes. CDR3: CASSPRQTETQYF. The CDR3 region has the DNA TGTGCCAGCAGTCCACGACAAACGGAGACCCAGTACTTC.